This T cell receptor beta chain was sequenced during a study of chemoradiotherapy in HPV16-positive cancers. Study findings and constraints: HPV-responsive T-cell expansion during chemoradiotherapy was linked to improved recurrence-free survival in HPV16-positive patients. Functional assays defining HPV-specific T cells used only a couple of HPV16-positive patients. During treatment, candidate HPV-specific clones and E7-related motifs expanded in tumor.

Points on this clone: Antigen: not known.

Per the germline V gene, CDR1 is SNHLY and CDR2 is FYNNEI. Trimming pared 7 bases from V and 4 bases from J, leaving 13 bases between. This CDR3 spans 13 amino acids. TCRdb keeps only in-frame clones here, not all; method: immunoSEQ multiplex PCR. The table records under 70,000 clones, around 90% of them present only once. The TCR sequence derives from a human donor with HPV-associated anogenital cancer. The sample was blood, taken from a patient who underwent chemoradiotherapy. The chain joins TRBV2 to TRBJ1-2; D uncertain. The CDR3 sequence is CASKVQPSYGYTF. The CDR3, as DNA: TGTGCCAGCAAGGTGCAGCCCAGCTATGGCTACACCTTC.